A selection of T cell receptor beta chains follows, all from one sample in a study of shared clonotypes between healthy human individuals. Measured with immunoSEQ multiplex PCR; TCRdb has only the in-frame clones, and not every one. The data contain some 740,000 clones, 92% of them seen just once; the ten biggest clones take up nearly 25%. The material sequenced was naive CD8+ T cells sorted from blood. The receptors were gathered from a man aged 25 to 40 in good health. Both conserved end residues are part of each CDR3. D genes are given only for firm matches. The size entry is marked missing in some rows and otherwise reads once, few, many or a size class.

TRBD2	TRBV7-6	TRBJ2-1	-	TGTGCCAGCAGCGCCCACCGGGGACTAGCGGGACGTAATGAGCAGTTCTTC	CASSAHRGLAGRNEQFF
TRBD2	TRBV7-9	TRBJ2-1	few	TGTGCCAGCAGCTTAGGAGCGGGAGGACCTAATGAGCAGTTCTTC	CASSLGAGGPNEQFF
-	TRBV11-2	TRBJ2-7	-	TGTGCCAGCAGCTTAGGCAGTACCTACGAGCAGTACTTC	CASSLGSTYEQYF
-	TRBV6-5	TRBJ1-2	-	TGTGCCAGCAGTTACTCGAAAGGGGGGGTTTATGGCTACACCTTC	CASSYSKGGVYGYTF
TRBD1	TRBV28	TRBJ2-3	-	TGTGCCAGCACCTTGGACCGGGACAGAGTCACAGATACGCAGTATTTT	CASTLDRDRVTDTQYF
-	TRBV27	TRBJ2-7	few	TGTGCCAGCAGTCTTGGGACACCATACGAGCAGTACTTC	CASSLGTPYEQYF
TRBD1	TRBV2	TRBJ2-7	-	TGTGCCAGCGGCCAGGACAGGGCGCGTATTGGAAACGAGCAGTACTTC	CASGQDRARIGNEQYF
-	TRBV6-5	TRBJ2-3	-	TGTGCCAGCAGTTACTCATACACAGATACGCAGTATTTT	CASSYSYTDTQYF
TRBD1	TRBV4-3	TRBJ2-6	-	TGCGCCAGCAGCCAAGAGGGGACAGGGGGACTTGCTGGGGCCAACGTCCTGACTTTC	CASSQEGTGGLAGANVLTF
-	TRBV11-3	TRBJ2-5	-	TGTGCCAGCAGCTTAGGGGCTAGCGCGCAAGAGACCCAGTACTTC	CASSLGASAQETQYF
-	TRBV9	TRBJ2-1	-	TGTGCCAGCAGCGTATCAGTATCTGAGCAGTTCTTC	CASSVSVSEQFF
-	TRBV27	TRBJ1-4	-	TGTGCCAGCAGTTTAGTGGGGGATGGTGAAAAACTGTTTTTT	CASSLVGDGEKLFF
TRBD2	TRBV27	TRBJ2-7	once	TGTGCCAGCAGCATCCCCGGGAGGGGGCAGTACTTC	CASSIPGRGQYF
TRBD1	TRBV25-1	TRBJ2-7	-	TGTGCCAGCAGCCCCGGGGGGACAGGGTCCTACGAGCAGTACTTC	CASSPGGTGSYEQYF
TRBD1	TRBV11-2	TRBJ1-2	-	TGTGCCAGCAGCTTAGATTTTGGAGGGACAGGGAGATATGGCTACACCTTC	CASSLDFGGTGRYGYTF
-	TRBV6-5	TRBJ2-7	once	TGTGCCAGCAGTTACGGGCAGGGGGGGGAGCAGTACTTC	CASSYGQGGEQYF
TRBD2	TRBV2	TRBJ2-5	-	TGTGCCAGCAGTGAAACGTCCGGGACTAGCGGGAGTGATGAGGAAGAGACCCAGTACTTC	CASSETSGTSGSDEEETQYF
-	TRBV13	TRBJ2-7	-	TGTGCCAGCAGCCTCCTTCACACCAGCTACGAGCAGTACTTC	CASSLLHTSYEQYF
-	TRBV30	TRBJ1-4	-	TGTGCCTGGAGGAGGGGGGGCTCGAGTAATGAAAAACTGTTTTTT	CAWRRGGSSNEKLFF
-	TRBV5-6	TRBJ2-5	once	TGTGCCAGCAGCTTGGGGGGATATGAGACCCAGTACTTC	CASSLGGYETQYF
-	TRBV4-3	TRBJ1-5	-	TGCGCCAGCAGCCAAGAGTCAGTTGGGGGTCTGAATCAGCCCCAGCATTTT	CASSQESVGGLNQPQHF
TRBD2	TRBV9	TRBJ2-7	-	TGTGCCAGCAGCGAGGGACTAGCGGACTCCTACGAGCAGTACTTC	CASSEGLADSYEQYF
TRBD2	TRBV27	TRBJ2-1	-	TGTGCCAGCAGTCTCGGGAGGGTCAATTGGGAGCAGTTCTTC	CASSLGRVNWEQFF
TRBD2	TRBV18	TRBJ2-2	-	TGTGCCAGCTCACCACAGGAGACTAGCGTGAGCACCGGGGAGCTGTTTTTT	CASSPQETSVSTGELFF
-	TRBV9	TRBJ2-7	-	TGTGCCAGCAGCGCCGGACAGAGCTCCTACGAGCAGTACTTC	CASSAGQSSYEQYF
-	TRBV5-6	TRBJ2-7	once	TGTGCCAGCAGCGCGCCCTTAATCGCCTACGAGCAGTACTTC	CASSAPLIAYEQYF
-	TRBV27	TRBJ2-3	-	TGTGCCACTACAGGGTGGCAGGGTACGCAGTATTTT	CATTGWQGTQYF
-	TRBV5-4	TRBJ2-5	-	TGTGCCAGCAGCTCGGTCTTGCACCGGGACTCCGTGGAGACCCAGTACTTC	CASSSVLHRDSVETQYF
-	TRBV28	TRBJ1-2	-	TGTGCCAGCAGTTTCATAATGTCAGATAACTATGGCTACACCTTC	CASSFIMSDNYGYTF
-	TRBV25-1	TRBJ2-7	-	TGTGGAAGCCAGAGCTCCTACGAGCAGTACTTC	CGSQSSYEQYF
-	TRBV29-1	TRBJ2-1	-	TGCAGCGTTGTTATCTCAGCGGTTGAGCAGTTCTTC	CSVVISAVEQFF
-	TRBV7-3	TRBJ2-5	-	TGTGCCAGCAGCTTAGGGCCCGGGACCCAAGAGACCCAGTACTTC	CASSLGPGTQETQYF
-	TRBV27	TRBJ1-5	large	TGTGCCAGCAGTTTATTATTCGGGTCTCGACAGCCCCAGCATTTT	CASSLLFGSRQPQHF
TRBD1	TRBV28	TRBJ2-2	-	TGTGCCAGCAGGACAGGGACAAACACCGGGGAGCTGTTTTTT	CASRTGTNTGELFF
-	TRBV6-6	TRBJ2-5	-	TGTGCCAGCAGTTACTCGACGGGTAGGGAGACCCAGTACTTC	CASSYSTGRETQYF
-	TRBV9	TRBJ1-1	-	TGTGCCAGCAGCCTAACGGGGGACACTGAAGCTTTCTTT	CASSLTGDTEAFF
-	TRBV10-3	TRBJ2-1	-	TGTGCCATCAGTCCCCCTAGCGTCAGCTCCTACAATGAGCAGTTCTTC	CAISPPSVSSYNEQFF
-	TRBV6-6	TRBJ1-4	-	TGTGCCAGCAGTTACTCGCGAGGGGTTGATGAAAAACTGTTTTTT	CASSYSRGVDEKLFF
TRBD2	TRBV29-1	TRBJ2-1	-	TGCAGCGTCACTTCCGGGACTAGCGGGGAGCAGGGCCCTATTGAGCAGTTCTTC	CSVTSGTSGEQGPIEQFF
-	TRBV5-4	TRBJ2-5	-	TGTGCCAGCAGCTCCCGCCGGGACACCCAAGAGACCCAGTACTTC	CASSSRRDTQETQYF
TRBD2	TRBV9	TRBJ2-1	-	TGTGCCAGCAGCGTAGTAGGTCGCGGGAGCTCCTACAATGAGCAGTTCTTC	CASSVVGRGSSYNEQFF
TRBD2	TRBV27	TRBJ2-7	-	TGTGCCAGCAGTGTTCGGGAGGGCTACGAGCAGTACTTC	CASSVREGYEQYF
TRBD2	TRBV5-4	TRBJ2-1	-	TGTGCCCACGGGGATCGCGGGAGCTCCTACAATGAGCAGTTCTTC	CAHGDRGSSYNEQFF
-	TRBV2	TRBJ2-7	-	TGTGCCAGCAGTCTACTAGGAATCACCTACGAGCAGTACTTC	CASSLLGITYEQYF
-	TRBV7-9	TRBJ2-7	-	TGTGCCAGCAGCTTGGAGGGGGCGGTAGTCTACGAGCAGTACTTC	CASSLEGAVVYEQYF
TRBD1	TRBV28	TRBJ1-5	-	TGTGCCAGCAGACCCCCCTACAGGGGGAATCAGCCCCAGCATTTT	CASRPPYRGNQPQHF
-	TRBV7-8	TRBJ2-7	-	TGTGCCAGCAGCTCCGGCGGGGACACAGGCTCCTACGAGCAGTACTTC	CASSSGGDTGSYEQYF